Listed below are T cell receptor beta chains from one sample, sequenced in a study of blood T cell repertoires in COVID-19. Clones were read by immunoSEQ multiplex PCR, and TCRdb kept only the in-frame ones, dropping some. This table has over 300,000 clones, 80% to 90% appearing once. The sequenced material came from peripheral blood. These receptor sequences come from a man aged 40-49 years with acute or convalescent COVID-19. Each CDR3 is given with its conserved first and last residue. A D gene is named only where the DNA matches it firmly. Clone sizes are given selectively: once, few, many, or a class where the clone is expanded.

J gene: TRBJ1-6
V gene: TRBV30
D gene: NA
clone size: NA
CDR3 protein: CAWSVSRVSSPLHF
CDR3 DNA: TGTGCCTGGAGTGTTTCCCGGGTGAGTTCACCCCTCCACTTT

J gene: TRBJ1-5
V gene: TRBV7-3
D gene: TRBD1
clone size: NA
CDR3 protein: CAIDRGQQYSNQPQHF
CDR3 DNA: TGTGCCATCGACAGGGGGCAACAATATAGCAATCAGCCCCAGCATTTT

J gene: TRBJ2-1
V gene: TRBV2
D gene: NA
clone size: once
CDR3 protein: CASRARVGNEQFF
CDR3 DNA: TGTGCCAGCAGAGCCAGGGTTGGCAATGAGCAGTTCTTC

J gene: TRBJ2-1
V gene: TRBV5-1
D gene: NA
clone size: NA
CDR3 protein: CASSPPRGYNEQFF
CDR3 DNA: TGCGCCAGCAGCCCCCCGCGGGGCTACAATGAGCAGTTCTTC

J gene: TRBJ1-5
V gene: TRBV28
D gene: NA
clone size: NA
CDR3 protein: CASRLTDSNQPQHF
CDR3 DNA: TGTGCCAGCAGGCTGACAGATAGCAATCAGCCCCAGCATTTT

J gene: TRBJ2-7
V gene: TRBV28
D gene: TRBD1
clone size: NA
CDR3 protein: CASTGTDSYEQYF
CDR3 DNA: TGTGCCAGCACTGGGACAGACTCCTACGAGCAGTACTTC

J gene: TRBJ2-5
V gene: TRBV5-1
D gene: NA
clone size: NA
CDR3 protein: CASSILPRGIQETQYF
CDR3 DNA: TGCGCCAGCAGCATTCTACCTAGGGGGATTCAAGAGACCCAGTACTTC

J gene: TRBJ1-1
V gene: TRBV10-3
D gene: TRBD1
clone size: NA
CDR3 protein: CAISQHWRTGENTEAFF
CDR3 DNA: TGTGCCATCAGTCAACATTGGAGGACAGGGGAGAACACTGAAGCTTTCTTT

J gene: TRBJ2-2
V gene: TRBV7-8
D gene: TRBD2
clone size: NA
CDR3 protein: CASSSTGGLNTGELFF
CDR3 DNA: TGTGCCAGCAGCTCGACGGGGGGGCTTAACACCGGGGAGCTGTTTTTT

J gene: TRBJ1-3
V gene: TRBV6-6
D gene: NA
clone size: NA
CDR3 protein: CASSYITRAGNTIYF
CDR3 DNA: TGTGCCAGCAGTTACATCACTAGGGCTGGAAACACCATATATTTT

J gene: TRBJ2-7
V gene: TRBV28
D gene: NA
clone size: NA
CDR3 protein: CASRDSWGYEQYF
CDR3 DNA: TGTGCCAGCAGAGACAGTTGGGGCTACGAGCAGTACTTC

J gene: TRBJ1-2
V gene: TRBV5-8
D gene: TRBD1
clone size: NA
CDR3 protein: CASSSGRDRGLAGGYTF
CDR3 DNA: TGTGCCAGCAGCTCCGGCCGGGACAGGGGACTTGCTGGTGGCTACACCTTC

J gene: TRBJ2-3
V gene: TRBV7-6
D gene: TRBD2
clone size: NA
CDR3 protein: CASSSSLLAGGPSDTQYF
CDR3 DNA: TGTGCCAGCAGCTCCTCTCTACTAGCGGGCGGCCCTTCCGATACGCAGTATTTT

J gene: TRBJ2-2
V gene: TRBV5-6
D gene: NA
clone size: NA
CDR3 protein: CASSLGLWSAGELFF
CDR3 DNA: TGTGCCAGCAGCTTGGGATTATGGAGCGCCGGGGAGCTGTTTTTT

J gene: TRBJ2-5
V gene: TRBV3-1/TRBV3-2
D gene: NA
clone size: NA
CDR3 protein: CASSQDYGRETQYF
CDR3 DNA: TGTGCCAGCAGCCAAGATTACGGGAGAGAGACCCAGTACTTC

J gene: TRBJ1-3
V gene: TRBV6-5
D gene: NA
clone size: NA
CDR3 protein: CASSTYSTGGNTIYF
CDR3 DNA: TGTGCCAGCAGTACCTACTCGACAGGAGGAAACACCATATATTTT

J gene: TRBJ1-5
V gene: TRBV9
D gene: NA
clone size: NA
CDR3 protein: CASSVGGRNQPQHF
CDR3 DNA: TGTGCCAGCAGCGTAGGAGGTAGGAATCAGCCCCAGCATTTT

J gene: TRBJ1-1
V gene: TRBV28
D gene: NA
clone size: NA
CDR3 protein: CASSPRAGHAEAFF
CDR3 DNA: TGTGCCAGCAGCCCTAGGGCGGGGCACGCTGAAGCTTTCTTT

J gene: TRBJ1-1
V gene: TRBV11-2
D gene: TRBD1
clone size: NA
CDR3 protein: CAAKRTGGMVNTEAFF
CDR3 DNA: TGTGCTGCAAAACGGACAGGGGGAATGGTGAACACTGAAGCTTTCTTT

J gene: TRBJ2-3
V gene: TRBV28
D gene: TRBD2
clone size: NA
CDR3 protein: CASSLAPGGRTQYF
CDR3 DNA: TGTGCCAGCAGTTTAGCCCCGGGGGGACGTACGCAGTATTTT

J gene: TRBJ1-2
V gene: TRBV6-5
D gene: TRBD1
clone size: NA
CDR3 protein: CASSRADRGYGYTF
CDR3 DNA: TGTGCCAGCAGTCGAGCCGACAGGGGCTATGGCTACACCTTC

J gene: TRBJ2-1
V gene: TRBV13
D gene: TRBD2
clone size: NA
CDR3 protein: CASTLLGGGEQFF
CDR3 DNA: TGTGCCAGCACCCTATTGGGGGGGGGTGAGCAGTTCTTC

J gene: TRBJ1-1
V gene: TRBV10-3
D gene: NA
clone size: NA
CDR3 protein: CAISDPDEATGDTEAFF
CDR3 DNA: TGTGCCATCAGTGACCCAGACGAGGCCACCGGGGACACTGAAGCTTTCTTT

J gene: TRBJ2-7
V gene: TRBV28
D gene: TRBD2
clone size: NA
CDR3 protein: CASRPSGRAPYEQYF
CDR3 DNA: TGTGCCAGCAGGCCAAGCGGGAGGGCCCCCTACGAGCAGTACTTC

J gene: TRBJ2-3
V gene: TRBV7-9
D gene: NA
clone size: NA
CDR3 protein: CASSYLREDTQYF
CDR3 DNA: TGTGCCAGCAGCTATTTGCGGGAAGATACGCAGTATTTT

J gene: TRBJ1-1
V gene: TRBV2
D gene: NA
clone size: NA
CDR3 protein: CASSGLEGVTEAFF
CDR3 DNA: TGTGCCAGCAGTGGTCTTGAGGGGGTCACTGAAGCTTTCTTT

J gene: TRBJ2-2
V gene: TRBV27
D gene: NA
clone size: NA
CDR3 protein: CASSYRGPTGELFF
CDR3 DNA: TGTGCCAGCAGTTACCGAGGGCCCACCGGGGAGCTGTTTTTT

J gene: TRBJ1-2
V gene: TRBV3-1/TRBV3-2
D gene: TRBD1
clone size: NA
CDR3 protein: CASSQDGTGGPWYGYTF
CDR3 DNA: TGTGCCAGCAGCCAAGACGGGACAGGGGGCCCTTGGTATGGCTACACCTTC

J gene: TRBJ2-7
V gene: TRBV20-1
D gene: NA
clone size: NA
CDR3 protein: CSARGGYEQYF
CDR3 DNA: TGCAGTGCTAGGGGGGGCTACGAGCAGTACTTC

J gene: TRBJ1-5
V gene: TRBV18
D gene: TRBD1
clone size: NA
CDR3 protein: CASSSLPGQVNQPQHF
CDR3 DNA: TGTGCCAGCTCATCGCTCCCGGGACAGGTTAATCAGCCCCAGCATTTT

J gene: TRBJ2-7
V gene: TRBV19
D gene: TRBD1
clone size: NA
CDR3 protein: CASSPGTGSHEQYF
CDR3 DNA: TGTGCCAGTAGCCCCGGGACAGGGTCCCACGAGCAGTACTTC

J gene: TRBJ2-5
V gene: TRBV3-1/TRBV3-2
D gene: NA
clone size: NA
CDR3 protein: CASSQEGTGVSPETQYF
CDR3 DNA: TGTGCCAGCAGCCAAGAGGGAACGGGAGTAAGTCCAGAGACCCAGTACTTC

J gene: TRBJ2-4
V gene: TRBV5-1
D gene: TRBD2
clone size: NA
CDR3 protein: CASSGGLAGTKNIQYF
CDR3 DNA: TGCGCCAGCAGCGGGGGATTAGCGGGGACGAAAAACATTCAGTACTTC

J gene: TRBJ2-5
V gene: TRBV19
D gene: TRBD2
clone size: NA
CDR3 protein: CASSVSGGLLAETQYF
CDR3 DNA: TGTGCCAGTAGTGTAAGCGGGGGGCTTCTAGCAGAGACCCAGTACTTC

J gene: TRBJ2-2
V gene: TRBV7-6
D gene: NA
clone size: NA
CDR3 protein: CASSTTRNTGELFF
CDR3 DNA: TGTGCCAGCAGCACGACAAGAAACACCGGGGAGCTGTTTTTT

J gene: TRBJ2-1
V gene: TRBV5-8
D gene: TRBD2
clone size: NA
CDR3 protein: CASSRGLAGNPRYNEQFF
CDR3 DNA: TGTGCCAGCAGCCGGGGACTAGCGGGTAACCCTAGATACAATGAGCAGTTCTTC

J gene: TRBJ2-3
V gene: TRBV5-1
D gene: TRBD2
clone size: once
CDR3 protein: CASSQGAGGSTDTQYF
CDR3 DNA: TGCGCCAGCAGCCAAGGAGCGGGAGGAAGCACAGATACGCAGTATTTT

J gene: TRBJ2-3
V gene: TRBV5-1
D gene: TRBD2
clone size: NA
CDR3 protein: CASSWLAGVFSTDTQYF
CDR3 DNA: TGCGCCAGCAGCTGGCTTGCGGGAGTTTTTAGCACAGATACGCAGTATTTT

J gene: TRBJ1-5
V gene: TRBV19
D gene: TRBD1
clone size: once
CDR3 protein: CASSMTGGGQPQHF
CDR3 DNA: TGTGCCAGTAGTATGACAGGGGGCGGTCAGCCCCAGCATTTT

J gene: TRBJ2-6
V gene: TRBV5-4
D gene: TRBD2
clone size: NA
CDR3 protein: CASSPLAGGSGANVLTF
CDR3 DNA: TGTGCCAGCAGCCCACTAGCGGGGGGGTCTGGGGCCAACGTCCTGACTTTC

J gene: TRBJ1-4
V gene: TRBV28
D gene: TRBD1
clone size: NA
CDR3 protein: CASRQGGTNEKLFF
CDR3 DNA: TGTGCCAGCAGACAGGGGGGAACTAATGAAAAACTGTTTTTT

J gene: TRBJ2-5
V gene: TRBV6-2/TRBV6-3
D gene: NA
clone size: NA
CDR3 protein: CASSYLRGETQYF
CDR3 DNA: TGTGCCAGCAGTTATTTAAGAGGGGAGACCCAGTACTTC

J gene: TRBJ1-2
V gene: TRBV7-9
D gene: NA
clone size: NA
CDR3 protein: CASQGVGYGYTF
CDR3 DNA: TGTGCCAGCCAAGGGGTTGGCTATGGCTACACCTTC

J gene: TRBJ2-7
V gene: TRBV5-1
D gene: TRBD1
clone size: NA
CDR3 protein: CACSRTGDSYEQYF
CDR3 DNA: TGCGCCTGTTCCCGGACAGGAGATTCCTACGAGCAGTACTTC

J gene: TRBJ1-2
V gene: TRBV6-5
D gene: TRBD1
clone size: NA
CDR3 protein: CASSYGTGIYGYTF
CDR3 DNA: TGTGCCAGCAGTTACGGGACAGGAATCTATGGCTACACCTTC

J gene: TRBJ1-2
V gene: TRBV7-6
D gene: TRBD1
clone size: NA
CDR3 protein: CASSLAVQGGMYGYTF
CDR3 DNA: TGTGCCAGCAGCTTAGCGGTACAGGGGGGGATGTATGGCTACACCTTC

J gene: TRBJ2-1
V gene: TRBV7-9
D gene: TRBD2
clone size: once
CDR3 protein: CASSFRGTSEYNEQFF
CDR3 DNA: TGTGCCAGCAGCTTCAGGGGGACTAGCGAATACAATGAGCAGTTCTTC

J gene: TRBJ2-1
V gene: TRBV11-2
D gene: TRBD2
clone size: NA
CDR3 protein: CASSLGSLAGGPYNEQFF
CDR3 DNA: TGTGCCAGCAGCTTAGGATCACTAGCGGGAGGGCCCTACAATGAGCAGTTCTTC

J gene: TRBJ1-1
V gene: TRBV6-5
D gene: NA
clone size: once
CDR3 protein: CASSKGRRVTEAFF
CDR3 DNA: TGTGCCAGCAGTAAGGGGAGGCGAGTCACTGAAGCTTTCTTT

J gene: TRBJ1-6
V gene: TRBV7-3
D gene: TRBD1
clone size: NA
CDR3 protein: CASSLNGDRGHSPLHF
CDR3 DNA: TGTGCCAGCAGCTTAAACGGGGACAGGGGGCATTCACCCCTCCACTTT

J gene: TRBJ1-1
V gene: TRBV5-1
D gene: TRBD1
clone size: NA
CDR3 protein: CASSSAGQGGTEAFF
CDR3 DNA: TGCGCCAGCAGCTCCGCCGGACAGGGTGGGACTGAAGCTTTCTTT

J gene: TRBJ1-5
V gene: TRBV4-3
D gene: TRBD1
clone size: NA
CDR3 protein: CASSLGQGGQPQHF
CDR3 DNA: TGCGCCAGCAGCCTAGGACAGGGAGGCCAGCCCCAGCATTTT

J gene: TRBJ1-5
V gene: TRBV5-1
D gene: NA
clone size: NA
CDR3 protein: CASSLAGAGGNQPQHF
CDR3 DNA: TGCGCCAGCAGCTTGGCCGGCGCGGGGGGCAATCAGCCCCAGCATTTT

J gene: TRBJ1-4
V gene: TRBV5-1
D gene: TRBD1
clone size: NA
CDR3 protein: CASSFAGGAREKLFF
CDR3 DNA: TGCGCCAGCAGCTTTGCAGGGGGCGCGAGGGAAAAACTGTTTTTT

J gene: TRBJ1-2
V gene: TRBV19
D gene: NA
clone size: NA
CDR3 protein: CASSIGPGSGYTF
CDR3 DNA: TGTGCCAGTAGTATAGGGCCCGGGTCTGGCTACACCTTC